This T cell receptor beta chain was captured by sequencing in a study of T cell repertoires in cytomegalovirus infection. V was clipped by 7 bases and J by 6 bases, with 8 bases between them. This CDR3 has 11 residues. The germline V gene encodes CDR1 MNHEY and CDR2 SMNVEV (reference sequence). MiXCR was run by TCRdb on the reads, yielding one entry per CDR3 protein. The sample carries about a million distinct CDR3 sequences, roughly 30% recorded once. Study findings and constraints: Predominance within the ex vivo response was attributable to HLA-C-restricted CMV-specific TCR beta clonotypes.

Regarding this clonotype: The antigen remains unidentified.

The source material was cultured CD8+ T cells from PBMCs, sampled from culture after CMV antigen stimulation. The sequence derives from a human donor in good health (CMV status not recorded). Some clones in this sample may be carry-over from other donors' samples. The chain recombines TRBV27 with TRBJ2-3; D is unclear. CDR3 bases: TGTGCCAGCATTGGGTCCGATACGCAGTATTTT. The encoded protein is CASIGSDTQYF.